The 20 T cell receptor beta chains reported below all come from one sample, sequenced in a study of blood T cell repertoires in COVID-19. Some clones are missing from TCRdb's copy, which holds only in-frame ones; the method was immunoSEQ multiplex PCR. The sample has approximately 120,000 clones; over 75% are singletons. Sequencing was done on a sample of peripheral blood. The receptor set was obtained from a woman older than 75 with acute or convalescent COVID-19.

The chain combines TRBV12-3 or TRBV12-4 with TRBJ1-5; D is unresolved. CDR3 size: 13 residues. Trimming cost V 0 bases and J 7 bases, with 7 bases left between them. CDR3: CASSLAEVQPQHF. DNA for the CDR3: TGTGCCAGCAGTTTAGCTGAGGTCCAGCCCCAGCATTTT.

The J gene is TRBJ1-2, the V gene TRBV10-3, with no clear D. Trimming left V 6 bases short and J 8 bases short, with 10 bases between. There are 11 residues in the CDR3. The germline V gene encodes CDR1 ENHRY and CDR2 SYGVKD. The CDR3 DNA reads TGTGCCATCAGGTGGGAGAAAGGCTACACCTTC. This sequence encodes CAIRWEKGYTF.

This chain uses TRBV6-6 with TRBJ2-5; D is undetermined. CDR1 and CDR2 from the germline V gene are MNHNY and SVGAGI (reference sequence). This CDR3 contains 11 residues. V lost 5 bases, J lost 5 bases, and 6 bases lay in between. CDR3 residues: CASSSWETQYF. As DNA, the CDR3 is TGTGCCAGCAGTAGCTGGGAGACCCAGTACTTC.

This clone was detected once. V usage is TRBV4-1 and J usage is TRBJ2-7; possibly TRBD2 for D (6 bases). CDR1 and CDR2 (germline): MGHRA, YSYEKL. This CDR3 region has 14 residues. V shed 1 base and J shed 3 bases, with 10 bases lying between them. The CDR3 bases are TGCGCCAGCAGCCAAGGGAGGGGAGGCTACGAGCAGTACGTC. This codes for CASSQGRGGYEQYV.

The chain combines TRBV2 with TRBJ1-1; D call uncertain. The germline V and J ends were trimmed by 8 bases and 1 base, with 11 bases remaining between them. CDR1 and CDR2 from the germline V gene are SNHLY and FYNNEI. The CDR3 totals 13 residues. DNA for the CDR3: TGTGCCAGCCACAGTCGACCGAACACTGAAGCTTTCTTT. Protein: CASHSRPNTEAFF.

The chain couples TRBV18 to TRBJ2-3, with D perhaps matching TRBD1 (5 bases). The germline V gene has CDR1 KGHSH and CDR2 LQKENI. V was cut by 2 bases and J by 5 bases, with 17 bases left in between. This CDR3 comprises 16 residues. The CDR3 region is CASSPSRVQGRDTQYF. In DNA form, the CDR3 reads TGTGCCAGCTCACCAAGCCGCGTCCAGGGTCGAGATACGCAGTATTTT.

The V call is TRBV12-3 or TRBV12-4, the J call TRBJ1-2, with D unclear. The germline V and J ends were trimmed by 6 bases and 4 bases, with 12 bases remaining between them. The CDR3 has 13 amino acids. The CDR3 sequence is CASSPDTSYGYTF. The CDR3 DNA is TGTGCCAGCAGCCCCGACACGAGCTATGGCTACACCTTC.

The chain combines TRBV3-1 (or the pseudogene TRBV3-2) with TRBJ2-2, with TRBD1 matching over 9 bases. The germline V gene has CDR1 LGHDT and CDR2 YNNKEL (reference sequence). J lost 4 bases, V lost 3 bases, and 3 bases had no gene match. The CDR3 contains 15 residues. This chain's CDR3 is CASSHTGGATGELFF. CDR3 DNA sequence: TGTGCCAGCAGCCATACAGGGGGCGCCACCGGGGAGCTGTTTTTT.

V and J are TRBV6-2 or TRBV6-3 and TRBJ1-2; TRBD1 might be the D (6 bases). V lost 5 bases and J lost 3, with 10 bases in between. Germline CDR1 is MNHEY and CDR2 is SVGEGT. The CDR3 loop spans 13 amino acids. The CDR3 nucleotides are TGTGCCAGCAGTCAGCGGACAGACTATGGCTACACCTTC. The encoded protein is CASSQRTDYGYTF.

The chain is built from TRBV9 and TRBJ2-1, with TRBD2 identical over 13 bases. The CDR3 has 16 amino acids. J lost 9 bases, V lost 4 bases, and 10 bases had no gene match. Germline V CDR1 and CDR2: SGDLS, YYNGEE. The CDR3 DNA reads TGTGCCAGCAGCTCGCGACTAGCGGGGGGCCTTGCTGAGCAGTTCTTC. Protein sequence: CASSSRLAGGLAEQFF.

The chain has TRBV19 and TRBJ2-5; possibly TRBD2 for D (6 bases). CDR3 length: 15 amino acids. Germline V gives CDR1 LNHDA, CDR2 SQIVND (reference sequence). V dropped 1 base and J dropped 4 bases, with 13 bases sitting between them. CDR3: CASSIGIGGRETQYF. CDR3 sequence (DNA): TGTGCCAGTAGTATAGGTATCGGAGGGCGAGAGACCCAGTACTTC.

V and J are TRBV12-3 or TRBV12-4 and TRBJ1-1; unclear D gene. Trimming shortened V by 3 bases and J by 4 bases, and 6 bases separated the two germline ends. This CDR3 has 12 amino acids. CDR3 sequence reads: CASSFGSTEAFF. The DNA of the CDR3 is TGTGCCAGCAGTTTTGGCTCCACTGAAGCTTTCTTT.

This chain links TRBV10-3 with TRBJ1-3, with 8 bases lining up with TRBD1. The J segment lost 0 bases and the V segment lost 8 bases, leaving 6 bases of the junction unmatched. Germline assignment: CDR1 ENHRY and CDR2 SYGVKD. There are 15 residues in the CDR3. In nucleotides, the CDR3 is TGTGCCATCTCTTGGACAGGGTTCTCTGGAAACACCATATATTTT. Protein sequence: CAISWTGFSGNTIYF.

The chain uses TRBV4-1 and TRBJ1-1, with a possible D match to TRBD1 (5 bases). Between the trimmed V and J ends, which lost 2 bases and 11 bases, there was a span of 21 bases. Germline V lookup: CDR1 MGHRA, CDR2 YSYEKL. The CDR3 contains 15 residues. The CDR3 DNA reads TGCGCCAGCAGCCAACCTACGGGCCGGCTCGGGGGGGCTTTCTTT. This codes for CASSQPTGRLGGAFF.

CDR3 loop: CAGGHGYTF. DNA of the CDR3: TGTGCCGGAGGCCATGGCTACACCTTC. The gene calls are TRBV21-1 and TRBJ1-2. TRBV21-1 is a known pseudogene. CDR3 length: 9 amino acids.

The J gene is TRBJ2-3, the V gene TRBV27, with 8 bases that match TRBD1. Looked up from germline, CDR1 is MNHEY and CDR2 is SMNVEV (reference sequence). CDR3 length: 14 residues. V was pared by 6 bases and J by 6 bases, with 8 bases of the junction left unmatched. The CDR3 nucleotides read TGTGCCAGCAGAGGACAGGGTATGTCGGATACGCAGTATTTT. Translated: CASRGQGMSDTQYF.

The chain links TRBV18 to TRBJ2-7; D is uncertain. The CDR3 sequence is 13 residues long. The ends were cut back, 4 bases at V and 4 bases at J, with 11 bases in the middle. Germline V gene data show CDR1 as KGHSH and CDR2 as LQKENI. The CDR3 region is CASSLQSRYEQYV. CDR3 in DNA: TGTGCCAGCTCACTTCAGAGCAGGTACGAGCAGTACGTC.

The V call is TRBV24-1, the J call TRBJ2-1; 8 positions match TRBD1. V lost 4 bases and J lost 5; bases outside the gene matches: 9. Germline V CDR1 and CDR2: KGHDR, SFDVKD. The CDR3 length is 16 residues. The CDR3 DNA follows: TGTGCCACCAGTGAGACCGGGACAGGTTCTCACAATGAGCAGTTCTTC. It yields the protein CATSETGTGSHNEQFF.

The chain carries TRBV27 and TRBJ2-1; D unclear. CDR1 is MNHEY, CDR2 SMNVEV, per germline (reference sequence). The CDR3 contains 14 residues. The germline V and J ends were trimmed by 5 bases and 8 bases, with 16 bases remaining between them. Here the CDR3 reads CASSRRSRSDEQFF. The CDR3 DNA follows: TGTGCCAGCAGTCGAAGATCACGATCGGATGAGCAGTTCTTC.

The chain couples TRBV9 to TRBJ1-1; D unclear. Germline CDR1 reads SGDLS; CDR2 reads YYNGEE. The CDR3 has 13 amino acids. V was cut by 5 bases and J by 5 bases, with 13 bases left in between. The CDR3 loop is CASSFGDRTEAFF. The CDR3 DNA reads TGTGCCAGCAGTTTCGGGGATAGGACTGAAGCTTTCTTT.